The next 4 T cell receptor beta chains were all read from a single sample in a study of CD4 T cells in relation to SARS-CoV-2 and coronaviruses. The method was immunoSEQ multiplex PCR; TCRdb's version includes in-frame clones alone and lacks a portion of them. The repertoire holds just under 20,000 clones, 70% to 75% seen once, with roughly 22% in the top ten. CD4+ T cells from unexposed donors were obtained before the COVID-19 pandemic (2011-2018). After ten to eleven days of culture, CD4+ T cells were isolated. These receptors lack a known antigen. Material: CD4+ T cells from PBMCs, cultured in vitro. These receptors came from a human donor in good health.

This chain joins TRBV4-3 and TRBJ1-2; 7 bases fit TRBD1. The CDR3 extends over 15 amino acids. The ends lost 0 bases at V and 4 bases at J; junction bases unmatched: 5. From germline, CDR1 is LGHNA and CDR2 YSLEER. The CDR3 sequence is CASSQDRGPSYGYTF. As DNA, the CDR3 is TGCGCCAGCAGCCAAGATAGGGGGCCTTCCTATGGCTACACCTTC.

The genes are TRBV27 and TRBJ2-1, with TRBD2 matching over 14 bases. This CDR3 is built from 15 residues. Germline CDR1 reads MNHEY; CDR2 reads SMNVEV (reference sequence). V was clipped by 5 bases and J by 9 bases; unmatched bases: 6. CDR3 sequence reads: CASSPGLAGVGEQFF. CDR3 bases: TGTGCCAGCAGTCCGGGACTAGCGGGAGTCGGTGAGCAGTTCTTC.

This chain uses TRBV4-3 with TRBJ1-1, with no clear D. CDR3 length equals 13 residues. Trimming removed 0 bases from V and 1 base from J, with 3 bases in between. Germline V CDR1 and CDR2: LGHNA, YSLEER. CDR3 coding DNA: TGCGCCAGCAGCCAAGATTGGAACACTGAAGCTTTCTTT. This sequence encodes CASSQDWNTEAFF.

This CDR3 is CASSPKGGTSNQPQHF. The CDR3 region has the DNA TGTGCCAGCAGTCCGAAAGGGGGGACTTCAAATCAGCCCCAGCATTTT. This rearrangement joins TRBV6-2 or TRBV6-3 to TRBJ1-5; maybe TRBD1 (6 bases). The length of the CDR3 is 16 residues. Germline V lookup: CDR1 MNHEY, CDR2 SVGEGT. Trimming left V 5 bases short and J 4 bases short, with 18 bases between.